Listed below are T cell receptor beta chains from one sample, sequenced in a study of coeliac disease. TCRdb keeps only in-frame clones here, not all; method: immunoSEQ multiplex PCR. The top ten hold approximately 3.1% of the sample, which has just over 7,000 clones, 50% to 65% seen once. Specimen: lamina propria lymphocytes from the gut. Every receptor here comes from a woman aged 55-75 years with active celiac disease. CDR3s include the opening cysteine and the closing phenylalanine or tryptophan. The D gene is left open where the match is weak. Size is stated for part of the rows, as once, few or many counts, or as a class when the clone is expanded.

TRBJ2-7 TRBD2 TRBV6-5 - TGTGCCAGCAGCCTGGGACTAGCGGATGTCTACGAGCAGTACTTC CASSLGLADVYEQYF
TRBJ2-5 TRBD1 TRBV28 - TGTGCCAGCGATAGAACTGGGACAGGGCGGGAGACCCAGTACTTC CASDRTGTGRETQYF
TRBJ2-1 - TRBV6-5 - TGTGCCAGCAGTTACCTCGGGAGCCCATATTCTGAGCAGTTCTTC CASSYLGSPYSEQFF
TRBJ2-6 TRBD1 TRBV28 - TGTGCCAGCAGTTTTTTAGGGACAGGGCCGTCTGGGGCCAACGTCCTGACTTTC CASSFLGTGPSGANVLTF
TRBJ1-6 - TRBV30 - TGTGCCTGGAGTCCCCCCGCCGGGAGGGCGGCTCGACCCCTCCACTTT CAWSPPAGRAARPLHF
TRBJ1-4 - TRBV30 once TGTGCCTGGAGTTATCTTGGCACTAATGAAAAACTGTTTTTT CAWSYLGTNEKLFF
TRBJ2-7 TRBD1 TRBV30 few TGTGCCTGGAGTTCCCAGGGACAGGGGGCCCTAAGTGAGCAGTACTTC CAWSSQGQGALSEQYF
TRBJ2-7 TRBD1 TRBV6-6 few TGTGCCAGCAGGACGACTACCGGGACAGGGGGTTCGAGGCAGTACTTC CASRTTTGTGGSRQYF
TRBJ2-7 - TRBV2 few TGTGCCAGCAAACAGGGAAGTGGCTACGAGCAGTACTTC CASKQGSGYEQYF
TRBJ2-1 TRBD1 TRBV6-6 few TGTGCCAGCAGTTACTCGTGGCAGGGGGCACAAGAGCAGTTCTTC CASSYSWQGAQEQFF
TRBJ2-1 TRBD2 TRBV29-1 - TGCAGCGTTGTCCCCGGGACTAGCGGGAGGCTTACGAACAATGAGCAGTTCTTC CSVVPGTSGRLTNNEQFF
TRBJ1-2 TRBD1 TRBV9 - TGTGCCAGCAGCGAGAGGGACAGCCAGCGGAATGGCTACACCTTC CASSERDSQRNGYTF
TRBJ2-7 - TRBV28 - TGTGCCAGCAGCGGAACCTTGTGGTCGACGGGCTACGAGCAGTACTTC CASSGTLWSTGYEQYF
TRBJ2-1 - TRBV6-1 once TGTGCCAGCAGTCTGTACAATGAGCAGTTCTTC CASSLYNEQFF
TRBJ1-5 - TRBV21-1 - TGTGCCAGCAGAGATAGAACTAATCAGCCCCAGCATTTT CASRDRTNQPQHF
TRBJ2-7 - TRBV14 - TGTGCCAGCAGCCAAGAAGTAGGGAGTGCCTACGAGCAGTACTTC CASSQEVGSAYEQYF
TRBJ1-4 - TRBV5-1 - TGCGCCAGCAGCCTGACAGGTGATGAAAAACTGTTTTTT CASSLTGDEKLFF
TRBJ2-3 TRBD2 TRBV19 - TGTGCCAGCAGTATCGGGGGGACTAGTTCAGATACGCAGTATTTT CASSIGGTSSDTQYF
TRBJ1-1 TRBD1 TRBV25-1 - TGTGCCAGCAGTGAGAACAGGGGGCAGGCGGCCACTGAAGCTTTCTTT CASSENRGQAATEAFF
TRBJ2-2 - TRBV2 - TGTGCCAGCAGTGAGGAAGGTAGGGCAGGGGTGTACGGGGAGCTGTTTTTT CASSEEGRAGVYGELFF
TRBJ2-7 - TRBV9 - TGTGCCAGCAGCGTAAACCAGGGCGAGCAGTACTTC CASSVNQGEQYF
TRBJ2-7 TRBD2 TRBV9 - TGTGCCAGCAGCAGCGGGGCGAGCGAGCAGTACTTC CASSSGASEQYF
TRBJ2-7 - TRBV5-8 - TGTGCCAGCAGCCAACTACGTGGGCAGTACTTC CASSQLRGQYF
TRBJ1-2 - TRBV2 few TGTGCCAGCAGTGAAACTATCGGAATCTATGGCTACACCTTC CASSETIGIYGYTF
TRBJ2-1 - TRBV29-1 - TGCAGCGTCCGTGGACAGAACAACGCCTACAATGAGCAGTTCTTC CSVRGQNNAYNEQFF
TRBJ2-1 - TRBV6-1 - TGTGCCAGTGCAAGAGGGGAGCAGTTCTTC CASARGEQFF
TRBJ1-2 TRBD1 TRBV18 - TGTGCCAGCTCACCCGGACAGGGGGCGGTTGGCTACACCTTC CASSPGQGAVGYTF
TRBJ2-7 TRBD2 TRBV4-2 few TGTGCCAGCAGCCATCTAGCGGGAACCGATGCCCCCTACGAGCAGTACTTC CASSHLAGTDAPYEQYF
TRBJ2-2 - TRBV7-6 - TGTGCCAGCAGCCCCCTGTCGTTTGTTTTCGCCGGGGAGCTGTTTTTT CASSPLSFVFAGELFF
TRBJ2-3 TRBD1 TRBV6-4 - TGTGCCAGCGCATTGAGGGGGCTGGGAGATACGCAGTATTTT CASALRGLGDTQYF
TRBJ2-3 TRBD2 TRBV5-1 few TGCGCCAGCAGCCCGAGAGTAGCGGGGGCGGGAGATACGCAGTATTTT CASSPRVAGAGDTQYF
TRBJ1-1 - TRBV7-3 - TGTGCCAGCAGCTCTGATCGTAGAACTGAAGCTTTCTTT CASSSDRRTEAFF
TRBJ2-7 - TRBV18 medium-sized TGTGCCAGCTCACCCCAGGGAGGCGAGCAGTACTTC CASSPQGGEQYF
TRBJ2-3 TRBD1 TRBV6-1 - TGTGCCAGCAGTGTTTTTAGGGGGCGCGGCACAGATACGCAGTATTTT CASSVFRGRGTDTQYF
TRBJ2-1 TRBD2 TRBV4-1 - TGCGCCAGCAGCCAAGATATGAACATCGCACTAGCGGGATACAATGAGCAGTTCTTC CASSQDMNIALAGYNEQFF
TRBJ1-2 TRBD1 TRBV12-5 - TGTGCTAGTGGTCCCCACCCCGGGACAGGAGCGGGCTACACCTTC CASGPHPGTGAGYTF
TRBJ1-5 TRBD1 TRBV7-2 - TGTGCCAGCAGCTGCCGGGACAGGGACTATCAGCCCCAGCATTTT CASSCRDRDYQPQHF
TRBJ2-3 - TRBV19 - TGTGCCAGTAGTCCTCCAGGCGCTCTAACAGATACGCAGTATTTT CASSPPGALTDTQYF
TRBJ2-7 - TRBV10-2 - TGCGCCAGCAGGACTAGCTCCTACGAGCAGTACTTC CASRTSSYEQYF
TRBJ2-3 - TRBV2 few TGTGCCAGCACTCAATCTGGGGCTCCCACAGATACGCAGTATTTT CASTQSGAPTDTQYF
TRBJ1-3 - TRBV18 - TGTGCCAGCTCACCAGCGTGGACATTCCAGGCCACCATATATTTT CASSPAWTFQATIYF
TRBJ1-2 - TRBV28 - TGTGCCACCATCGGGGGAGGTAGCTATGGCTACACCTTC CATIGGGSYGYTF
TRBJ1-5 - TRBV4-3 - TGCGCCAGCAGCCAAGACCTCAATCAGCCCCAGCATTTT CASSQDLNQPQHF
TRBJ2-7 - TRBV9 - TGTGCCAGCACCTTAGGACTTAACCCCTACGAGCAGTACTTC CASTLGLNPYEQYF
TRBJ2-3 - TRBV11-1 few TGTGCCAGCAGCCTCCGGGACACCCGCACAGATACGCAGTATTTT CASSLRDTRTDTQYF
TRBJ2-7 TRBD1 TRBV28 - TGTGCCAGCAGTTTAAGCCAGGGGGCGGGAGAGCAGTACTTC CASSLSQGAGEQYF
TRBJ1-1 - TRBV27 - TGTGCCAGCAGTTTACAACAGGGATGGCGCACTGAAGCTTTCTTT CASSLQQGWRTEAFF
TRBJ2-7 - TRBV18 - TGTGCCAGCTCACACCCGACGGGAACCTACGAGCAGTACTTC CASSHPTGTYEQYF
TRBJ2-4 TRBD1 TRBV19 once TGTGCCAGTAACCCGGTGGCAGGGGGCCCCTTAGCCAAAAACATTCAGTACTTC CASNPVAGGPLAKNIQYF
TRBJ2-1 TRBD2 TRBV6-1 - TGTGCCAGCAGTGCCCGGGGGGGACTCGGGGAGCAGTTCTTC CASSARGGLGEQFF
TRBJ1-2 - TRBV20-1 few TGCAGTGCTAACCCCCCGGGGGGCTACACCTTC CSANPPGGYTF
TRBJ2-7 TRBD1 TRBV18 - TGTGCCAGCTCATTGGACAGGGCGAAATACGAGCAGTACTTC CASSLDRAKYEQYF